What follows are 3 T cell receptor beta chains derived from one specimen sequenced in a study of T-cell reconstitution after alpha-beta-depleted transplantation in children. Construction of the TCRbeta library involved unique molecular identifiers. TCRdb re-derived calls from the PCR reads in MiXCR, one entry per CDR3 protein. Of hundreds of thousands of distinct CDR3 sequences listed, under 12% were seen once; the top ten hold 4%. The sequenced sample was PBMCs from the stem cell graft donor, obtained from the stem cell graft. Receptors originate from a human donor who donated a stem cell graft to a child with acute myeloid leukemia.

A note on this clonotype: This likely comes from a read error, as the CDR3 has no conserved phenylalanine or tryptophan at its end. The gene calls are TRBV29-1 and TRBJ1-4; D gene ambiguous. CDR3 length: 11 amino acids. CDR1 is SQVTM and CDR2 is ANQGSEA in the germline V gene. Trimming stripped 6 bases from V and 10 bases from J, with 12 bases between. The CDR3 DNA is TGCAGCGTGCAAAACGAGAGAAAACTGTTTTGT. Amino acids: CSVQNERKLFC.

This clonotype was seen more than once but under ten times. The rearrangement links TRBV20-1 to TRBJ2-3, with TRBD2 matching 11 bases. The CDR3 length is 15 residues. Germline CDR1 DFQATT, CDR2 SNEGSKA (reference sequence). V lost 5 bases, J lost 1 base, and 5 bases stayed unmatched. CDR3 sequence reads: CSAPLAGGGTDTQYF. In nucleotides, the CDR3 is TGCAGTGCTCCCTTAGCGGGAGGGGGCACAGATACGCAGTATTTT.

The chain employs TRBV28 and TRBJ1-3, with D unclear. The ends were cut back, 0 bases at V and 3 bases at J, with 15 bases in the middle. CDR3 length: 17 amino acids. Germline loops: CDR1 MDHEN, CDR2 SYDVKM. CDR3: CASSLWPGALGGNTIYF. The CDR3 nucleotides read TGTGCCAGCAGTTTATGGCCAGGCGCGTTAGGTGGAAACACCATATATTTT.